Sequencing of this T cell receptor beta chain was carried out in a study of tumor-infiltrating lymphocytes in localized non-small cell lung cancer. Study outcomes and limitations: Compared with uninvolved lung, tumors showed higher T cell infiltration by TCRbeta sequencing.

Clones were sequenced by immunoSEQ multiplex PCR, and TCRdb holds only the in-frame ones, with some missing. The profile covers some 5,200 clones, with roughly 70% appearing a single time and around 14% taken by the ten largest. In the case of this clone: Its antigen remains unidentified.

V shed 6 bases and J 8 bases; nucleotides not matched to a gene: 11. Germline V gives CDR1 SGHVS, CDR2 FNYEAQ. The CDR3 loop spans 15 amino acids. Sample: uninvolved lung tissue not adjacent to the tumor. This chain uses TRBV7-6 with TRBJ2-1; 9 bases fit TRBD2. This TCR came from a human donor with non-small cell lung cancer. The CDR3 here is CASSSQAGGRDEQFF. CDR3 bases: TGTGCCAGCAGTTCACAAGCGGGAGGAAGGGATGAGCAGTTCTTC.